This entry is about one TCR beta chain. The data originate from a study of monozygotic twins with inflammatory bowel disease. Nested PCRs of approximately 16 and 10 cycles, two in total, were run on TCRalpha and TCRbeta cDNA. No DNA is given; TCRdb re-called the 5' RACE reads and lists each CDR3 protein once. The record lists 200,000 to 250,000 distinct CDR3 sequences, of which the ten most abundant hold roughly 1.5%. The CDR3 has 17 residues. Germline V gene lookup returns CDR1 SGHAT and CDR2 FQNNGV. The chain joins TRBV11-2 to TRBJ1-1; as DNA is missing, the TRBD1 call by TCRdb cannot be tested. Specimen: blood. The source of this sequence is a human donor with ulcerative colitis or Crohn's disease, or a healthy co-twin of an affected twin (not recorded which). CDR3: CASSSGQGGPMNTEAFF.